This TCR beta chain is from a study of Ad26.COV2.S vaccination and SARS-CoV-2 variants. This CDR3 has 15 amino acids. V was cut by 0 bases and J by 0 bases, with 10 bases left in between. The germline V gene encodes CDR1 SGHKS and CDR2 YYEKEE (reference sequence). Only a few counts were recorded for this clone. Using immunoSEQ multiplex PCR, the repertoire was profiled, and TCRdb retains in-frame clones only, with some absent. The sample consists of 380,000 or so clones, about 87% of them appearing once. Treatment noted: around 19 received Ad26.COV2.S at low or high dose, single or two shots; 5 received placebo; per-sample allocation not given. Specimen acquisition occurred on day 63 following the initial vaccine or placebo injection.

This TCR derives from a person aged 18-65 years who received the Ad26.COV2.S COVID-19 vaccine or a placebo. The sample was peripheral blood, taken in a trial of Ad26.COV2.S vaccine versus placebo. The V call is TRBV5-5, the J call TRBJ2-7; D is ambiguous. The DNA of the CDR3 is TGTGCCAGCAGCTTGGGAGTAGATCGCTCCTACGAGCAGTACTTC. Its protein is CASSLGVDRSYEQYF.